The TCR beta chain under discussion was sequenced for a study of shared T cell receptors in the human thymus. This CDR3 is 15 amino acids long. The germline gives CDR1 SGDLS, CDR2 YYNGEE. Losses at the gene ends were 3 bases for V and 5 bases for J; bases not matched to a gene: 10. TCRdb's table, derived via immunoSEQ multiplex PCR, lists solely in-frame clones and lacks some. The sample has 630,000 or so clones; 80% to 90% are singletons. These records were also assigned to another study, of human thymus T cells. Per that paper: During corrective heart surgery, resections were taken, and the thymus tissue came from them. What appeared biased in thymic and blood repertoires was the usage of V and J genes. Unrelated people showed highly overlapping thymic repertoires, related research reported.

The material sequenced was thymocytes. This rearrangement joins TRBV9 to TRBJ2-5; 7 positions match TRBD2. The receptor comes from a boy under two years old with a congenital heart defect. This CDR3 is CASSGQGLVVETQYF. The CDR3 DNA sequence: TGTGCCAGCAGCGGCCAAGGACTAGTAGTGGAGACCCAGTACTTC.